The following is a TCR beta chain sequence with its context. The data belong to a study of CD8+ T cells in alopecia areata. There are 11 residues in the CDR3. V was clipped by 7 bases and J by 2 bases, with 8 bases between them. The V gene's germline CDR1 is SQVTM and CDR2 ANQGSEA. Isolated RNA was reverse transcribed into cDNA used as the sequencing template. Assay: immunoSEQ multiplex PCR; the TCRdb copy retains only in-frame clones and omits some. The table has 250,000 or so clones, 65% to 70% seen once. The receptor's source is a human donor with alopecia areata. This material consisted of CD4+ T cells sorted from blood, taken at week 0. The J gene is TRBJ1-1, the V gene TRBV29-1; D unclear. CDR3 bases: TGCAGCGCTACTCCCAACACTGAAGCTTTCTTT. Translation gives CSATPNTEAFF.